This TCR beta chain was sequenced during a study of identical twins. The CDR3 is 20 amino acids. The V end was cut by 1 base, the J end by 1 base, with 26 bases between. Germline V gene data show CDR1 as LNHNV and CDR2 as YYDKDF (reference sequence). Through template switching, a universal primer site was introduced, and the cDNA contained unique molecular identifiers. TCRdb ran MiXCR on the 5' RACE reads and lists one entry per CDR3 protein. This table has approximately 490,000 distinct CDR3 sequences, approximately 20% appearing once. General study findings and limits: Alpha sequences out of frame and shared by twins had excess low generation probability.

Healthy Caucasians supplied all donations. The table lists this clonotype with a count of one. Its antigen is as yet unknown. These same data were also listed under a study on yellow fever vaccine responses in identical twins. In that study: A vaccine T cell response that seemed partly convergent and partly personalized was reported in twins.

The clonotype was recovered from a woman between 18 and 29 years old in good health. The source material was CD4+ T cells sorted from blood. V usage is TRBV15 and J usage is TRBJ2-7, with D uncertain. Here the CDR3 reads CATSRGALPVGPTLSYEQYF. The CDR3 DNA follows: TGTGCCACCAGCAGAGGGGCGTTGCCCGTTGGGCCAACTTTGTCCTACGAGCAGTACTTC.